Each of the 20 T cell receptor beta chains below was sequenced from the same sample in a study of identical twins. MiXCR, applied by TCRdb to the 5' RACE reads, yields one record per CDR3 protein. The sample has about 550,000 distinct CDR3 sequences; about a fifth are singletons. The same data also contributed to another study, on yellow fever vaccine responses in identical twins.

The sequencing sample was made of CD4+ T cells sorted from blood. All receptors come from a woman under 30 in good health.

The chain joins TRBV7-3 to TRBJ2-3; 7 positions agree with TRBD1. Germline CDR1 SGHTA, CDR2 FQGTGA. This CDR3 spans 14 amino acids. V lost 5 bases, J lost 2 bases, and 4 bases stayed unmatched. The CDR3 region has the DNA TGTGCCAGCAGCAAGGACAGGCCCACAGATACGCAGTATTTT. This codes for CASSKDRPTDTQYF.

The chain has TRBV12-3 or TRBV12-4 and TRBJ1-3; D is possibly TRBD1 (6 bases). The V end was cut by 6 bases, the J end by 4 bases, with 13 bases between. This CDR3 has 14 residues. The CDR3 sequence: CASSQTGKGNTIYF. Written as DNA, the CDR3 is TGTGCCAGCAGCCAAACAGGGAAAGGAAACACCATATATTTT.

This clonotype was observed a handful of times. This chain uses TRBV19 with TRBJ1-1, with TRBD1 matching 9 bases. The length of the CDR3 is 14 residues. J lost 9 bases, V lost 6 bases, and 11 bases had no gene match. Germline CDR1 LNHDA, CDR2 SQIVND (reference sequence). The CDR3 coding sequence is TGTGCCAGTAGGAGCGACAGGGGGTTTAGTCAAGCTTTCTTT. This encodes CASRSDRGFSQAFF.

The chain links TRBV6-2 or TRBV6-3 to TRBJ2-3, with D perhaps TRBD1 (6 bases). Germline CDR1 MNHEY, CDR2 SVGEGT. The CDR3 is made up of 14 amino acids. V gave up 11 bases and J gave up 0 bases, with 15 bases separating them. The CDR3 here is CAAALGASTDTQYF. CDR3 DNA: TGTGCCGCAGCATTGGGGGCTAGCACAGATACGCAGTATTTT.

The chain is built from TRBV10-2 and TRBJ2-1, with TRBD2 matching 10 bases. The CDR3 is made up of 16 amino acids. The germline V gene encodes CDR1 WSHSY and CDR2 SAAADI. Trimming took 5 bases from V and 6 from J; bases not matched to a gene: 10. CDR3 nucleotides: TGCGCCAGCAGTAAATTCCTAGCGGGAGTTGTCAATGAGCAGTTCTTC. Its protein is CASSKFLAGVVNEQFF.

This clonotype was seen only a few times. CDR3 sequence: CSARPGGPGTGELFF. The DNA for the CDR3 is TGCAGTGCGCGGCCGGGGGGGCCGGGCACCGGGGAGCTGTTTTTT. The chain uses TRBV20-1 and TRBJ2-2; 8 bases align to TRBD2. J lost 4 bases, V lost 6 bases, and 10 bases had no gene match. The V gene's germline CDR1 is DFQATT and CDR2 SNEGSKA (reference sequence). CDR3 length equals 15 residues.

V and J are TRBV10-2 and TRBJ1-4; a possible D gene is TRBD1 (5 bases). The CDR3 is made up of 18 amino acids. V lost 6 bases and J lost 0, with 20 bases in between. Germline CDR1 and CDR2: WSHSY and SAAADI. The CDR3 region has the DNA TGCGCCAGCAGCCCCCGGTCAGGGATTCCTCCAACTAATGAAAAACTGTTTTTT. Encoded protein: CASSPRSGIPPTNEKLFF.

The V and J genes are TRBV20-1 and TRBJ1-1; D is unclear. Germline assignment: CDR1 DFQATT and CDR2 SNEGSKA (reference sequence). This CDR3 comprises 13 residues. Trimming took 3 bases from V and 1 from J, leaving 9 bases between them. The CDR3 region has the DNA TGCAGTGCTAGCGCGCAACCGAACACTGAAGCTTTCTTT. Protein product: CSASAQPNTEAFF.

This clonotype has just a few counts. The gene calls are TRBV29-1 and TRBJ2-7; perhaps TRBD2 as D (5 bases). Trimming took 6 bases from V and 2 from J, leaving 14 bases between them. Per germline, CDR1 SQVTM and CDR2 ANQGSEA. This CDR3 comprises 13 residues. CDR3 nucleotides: TGCAGCGTCGCAGAGGGAGCCCCCTACGAGCAGTACTTC. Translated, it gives CSVAEGAPYEQYF.

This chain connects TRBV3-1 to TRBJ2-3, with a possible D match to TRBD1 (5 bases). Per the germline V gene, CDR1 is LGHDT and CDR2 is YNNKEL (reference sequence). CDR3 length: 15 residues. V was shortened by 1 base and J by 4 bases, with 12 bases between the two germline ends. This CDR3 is CASSQVPGPPDTQYF. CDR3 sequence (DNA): TGTGCCAGCAGCCAAGTACCAGGGCCCCCAGATACGCAGTATTTT.

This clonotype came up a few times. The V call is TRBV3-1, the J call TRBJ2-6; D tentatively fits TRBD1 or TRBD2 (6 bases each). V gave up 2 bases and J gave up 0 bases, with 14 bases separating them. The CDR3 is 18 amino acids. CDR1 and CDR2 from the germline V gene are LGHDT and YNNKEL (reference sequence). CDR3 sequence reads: CASSQRGPGTSGANVLTF. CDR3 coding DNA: TGTGCCAGCAGCCAACGGGGGCCAGGGACCTCTGGGGCCAACGTCCTGACTTTC.

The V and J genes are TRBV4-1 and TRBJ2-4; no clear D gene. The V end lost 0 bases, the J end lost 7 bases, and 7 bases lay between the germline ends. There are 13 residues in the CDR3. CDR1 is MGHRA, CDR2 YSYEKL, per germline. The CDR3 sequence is CASSQDPGNIQYF. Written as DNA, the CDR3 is TGCGCCAGCAGCCAAGACCCCGGGAACATTCAGTACTTC.

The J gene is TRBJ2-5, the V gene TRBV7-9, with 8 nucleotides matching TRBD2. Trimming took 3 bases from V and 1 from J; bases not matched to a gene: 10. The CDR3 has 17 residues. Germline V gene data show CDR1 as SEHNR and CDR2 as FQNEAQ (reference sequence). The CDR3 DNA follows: TGTGCCAGCAGCTTCCCCGGTGCTCTAGCGGGCCAAGAGACCCAGTACTTC. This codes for CASSFPGALAGQETQYF.

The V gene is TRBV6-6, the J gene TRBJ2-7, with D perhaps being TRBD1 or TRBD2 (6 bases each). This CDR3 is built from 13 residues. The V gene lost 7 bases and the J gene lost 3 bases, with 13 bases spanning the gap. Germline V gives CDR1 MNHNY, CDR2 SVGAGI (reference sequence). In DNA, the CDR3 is TGTGCCAGCACGGGGGCTGTACACTACGAGCAGTACTTC. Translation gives CASTGAVHYEQYF.

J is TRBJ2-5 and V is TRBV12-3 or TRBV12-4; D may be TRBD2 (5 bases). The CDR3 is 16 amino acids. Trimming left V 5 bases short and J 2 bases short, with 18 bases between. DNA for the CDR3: TGTGCCAGCAGTCCTATACAAGGAGCGGTACAAGAGACCCAGTACTTC. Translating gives CASSPIQGAVQETQYF.

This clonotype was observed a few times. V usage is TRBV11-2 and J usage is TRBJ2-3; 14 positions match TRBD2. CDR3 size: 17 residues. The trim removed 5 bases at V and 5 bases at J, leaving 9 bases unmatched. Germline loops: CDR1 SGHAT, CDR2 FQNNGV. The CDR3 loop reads CASSRRLAGGPVDTQYF. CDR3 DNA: TGTGCCAGCAGCCGAAGACTAGCGGGAGGGCCTGTAGATACGCAGTATTTT.

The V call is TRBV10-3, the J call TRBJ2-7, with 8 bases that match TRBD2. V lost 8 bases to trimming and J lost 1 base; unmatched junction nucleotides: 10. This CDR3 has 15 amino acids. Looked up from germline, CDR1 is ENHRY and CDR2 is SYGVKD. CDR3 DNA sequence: TGTGCCATCGGTAATAGAGCGGGAGCTTCCTACGAGCAGTACTTC. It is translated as CAIGNRAGASYEQYF.

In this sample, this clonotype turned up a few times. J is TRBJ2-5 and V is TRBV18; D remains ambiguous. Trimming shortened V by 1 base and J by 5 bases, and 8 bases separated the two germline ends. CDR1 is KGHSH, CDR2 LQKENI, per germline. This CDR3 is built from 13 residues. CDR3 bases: TGTGCCAGCTCACCACGCCATTCGGAGACCCAGTACTTC. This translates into CASSPRHSETQYF.

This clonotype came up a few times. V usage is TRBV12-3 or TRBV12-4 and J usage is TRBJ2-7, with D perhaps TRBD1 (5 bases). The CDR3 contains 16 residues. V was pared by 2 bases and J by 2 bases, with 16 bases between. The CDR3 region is CASSLRRPGNAYEQYF. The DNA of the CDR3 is TGTGCCAGCAGTTTACGGCGGCCAGGGAATGCCTACGAGCAGTACTTC.

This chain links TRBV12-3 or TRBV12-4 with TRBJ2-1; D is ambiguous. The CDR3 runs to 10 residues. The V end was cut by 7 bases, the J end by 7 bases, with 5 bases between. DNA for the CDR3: TGTGCCAGCAACTCAAATGAGCAGTTCTTC. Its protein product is CASNSNEQFF.